Listed below are T cell receptor beta chains from one sample, sequenced in a study of circulating CD8 cells and anti-PD-1 response in melanoma. TCRdb reprocessed the reads with MiXCR, giving one entry per CDR3 protein. The table has under 400 distinct CDR3 sequences, approximately 9.8% seen once; the top ten hold approximately 15%. This specimen consisted of CD8+ T cells from PBMCs, obtained at baseline or after one month of anti-PD-1 therapy (not recorded which). These receptor sequences come from a human donor with melanoma. CDR3s include the opening cysteine and the closing phenylalanine or tryptophan. The order of the fields is CDR3 protein, J gene, V gene, clone size. Expanded clones are given a class, and other clones once, few, many or no size at all.

CASSLQGSSYEQYF,TRBJ2-7,TRBV5-4,large
CSALAGGRYEQFF,TRBJ2-1,TRBV29-1,large
CASSFGLNTGELFF,TRBJ2-2,TRBV5-5,large
CASSQPRGLTTEAFF,TRBJ1-1,TRBV4-3,medium-sized
CASNIMTGKNEQYF,TRBJ2-7,TRBV2,large
CASSPAPSELHNEQFF,TRBJ2-1,TRBV4-2,large
CASSFFTDTEAFF,TRBJ1-1,TRBV12-3/TRBV12-4,large
CSASQASGGYNEQFF,TRBJ2-1,TRBV20-1,few
CASSHPANLLGQPQHF,TRBJ1-5,TRBV6-6,large
CASSSHLNTGELFF,TRBJ2-2,TRBV27,large
CASSIDGGNTEAFF,TRBJ1-1,TRBV19,medium-sized
CASSLGTSPADTQYF,TRBJ2-3,TRBV5-4,medium-sized
CASSRRGSYEQYF,TRBJ2-7,TRBV19,medium-sized
CASIGGAYEQYF,TRBJ2-7,TRBV2,large
CASATGGSYNEQFF,TRBJ2-1,TRBV2,.
CASSQTEYEQYF,TRBJ2-7,TRBV25-1,large
CATGSIVAAYTF,TRBJ1-2,TRBV19,.
CAATERLDTQYF,TRBJ2-3,TRBV6-2/TRBV6-3,large
CATSRDTGGYEQFF,TRBJ2-1,TRBV15,medium-sized
CASSIRPYTQYF,TRBJ2-3,TRBV19,large
CASTGQSTDTQYF,TRBJ2-3,TRBV12-3/TRBV12-4,medium-sized
CASSFSGGGTEAFF,TRBJ1-1,TRBV16,large
CASSLGDHKAFF,TRBJ1-1,TRBV7-8,medium-sized
CASSLDRAIHETQYF,TRBJ2-5,TRBV7-2,large
CASSSPSGALAYEQYF,TRBJ2-7,TRBV7-8,large
CASSLAGGSNTGELFF,TRBJ2-2,TRBV4-2,.
CASSHTTERNEQFF,TRBJ2-1,TRBV2,large
CASSWSNTEAFF,TRBJ1-1,TRBV19,.
CASSIDPGTPFYEQYF,TRBJ2-7,TRBV19,large
CSVRFWTEETYNEQFF,TRBJ2-1,TRBV29-1,large
CASSDPTVGTQYF,TRBJ2-3,TRBV12-3/TRBV12-4,large
CASSLGSGGLAQYF,TRBJ2-5,TRBV11-2,large
CASSGGAYNEQFF,TRBJ2-1,TRBV19,large
CASSLNEAEGEAFF,TRBJ1-1,TRBV7-6,.
CASSAAGGPSTDTQYF,TRBJ2-3,TRBV2,large
CASSHGTGTGKSTEAFF,TRBJ1-1,TRBV5-5,large
CASSQGRGSYEQYF,TRBJ2-7,TRBV4-3,large